A selection of T cell receptor beta chains follows, all from one sample in a study of blood T cell repertoires in COVID-19. This table comes from immunoSEQ multiplex PCR, and its TCRdb copy is limited to in-frame clones, with some not included. The table lists 200,000 to 250,000 clones, approximately 90% of them singletons. Sequencing was performed on peripheral blood. These receptors originate from a man in his sixties with COVID-19, enrolled during active disease. Both conserved end residues are part of each CDR3. D genes are given only for firm matches. Expanded clones get a size class; other rows say once, few or many, or leave the size out.

>TRBJ1-1|14|NA|TRBV4-3|NA
CASSLSWRGTEAFF
TGCGCCAGCAGCCTATCCTGGCGCGGCACTGAAGCTTTCTTT
>TRBJ2-7|14|TRBD1|TRBV6-5|NA
CASNRDRGSGEQYF
TGTGCCAGCAACCGGGACAGGGGATCAGGCGAGCAGTACTTC
>TRBJ2-2|15|TRBD2|TRBV29-1|once
CSVETTGGINGELFF
TGCAGCGTTGAAACTACCGGGGGGATAAACGGGGAGCTGTTTTTT
>TRBJ1-2|13|NA|TRBV12-3/TRBV12-4|NA
CASSPGAGYGYTF
TGTGCCAGCAGTCCTGGAGCGGGGTATGGCTACACCTTC
>TRBJ2-7|15|TRBD1|TRBV6-5|NA
CASSTRDRGIYEQYF
TGTGCCAGCAGTACACGGGACAGGGGGATCTACGAGCAGTACTTC
>TRBJ2-6|18|TRBD2|TRBV6-2/TRBV6-3|NA
CASSGTSGRVSGANVLTF
TGTGCCAGCAGTGGGACTAGCGGGAGGGTGAGCGGGGCCAACGTCCTGACTTTC
>TRBJ2-5|15|TRBD2|TRBV5-5|NA
CASSHPGLGQETQYF
TGTGCCAGCAGCCATCCGGGACTAGGACAAGAGACCCAGTACTTC
>TRBJ1-5|15|TRBD1|TRBV19|NA
CASSIDRGGNQPQHF
TGTGCCAGTAGTATCGACAGGGGGGGCAATCAGCCCCAGCATTTT
>TRBJ2-7|15|NA|TRBV4-1|NA
CASSQERRRDYEQYF
TGCGCCAGCAGCCAAGAACGGAGGAGGGACTACGAGCAGTACTTC
>TRBJ2-1|14|TRBD2|TRBV7-2|NA
CASHTLAGENEQFF
TGTGCCAGCCACACCCTAGCGGGAGAGAATGAGCAGTTCTTC
>TRBJ2-7|13|NA|TRBV3-1/TRBV3-2|NA
CASSQIFQGEQYF
TGTGCCAGCAGCCAAATCTTCCAGGGGGAGCAGTACTTC
>TRBJ2-7|16|TRBD2|TRBV3-1/TRBV3-2|NA
CASSRNLAGAAYEQYF
TGTGCCAGCAGCCGAAACCTAGCGGGGGCAGCCTACGAGCAGTACTTC
>TRBJ1-1|13|NA|TRBV25-1|few
CASRDNGGTEAFF
TGTGCCAGCAGGGATAACGGGGGCACTGAAGCTTTCTTT
>TRBJ2-3|14|NA|TRBV3-1/TRBV3-2|NA
CASSPGGPTDTQYF
TGTGCCAGCAGCCCAGGGGGGCCTACAGATACGCAGTATTTT
>TRBJ1-2|15|NA|TRBV29-1|NA
CSVEAGTLANYGYTF
TGCAGCGTTGAAGCCGGGACACTTGCTAACTATGGCTACACCTTC
>TRBJ1-5|16|TRBD1|TRBV15|NA
CATSFGKQGARQPQHF
TGTGCCACCAGTTTCGGTAAACAGGGGGCGAGGCAGCCCCAGCATTTT
>TRBJ1-6|15|NA|TRBV9|NA
CASSVSGQSVSPLHF
TGTGCCAGCAGCGTCTCTGGACAGTCGGTTTCACCCCTCCACTTT
>TRBJ2-5|14|NA|TRBV2|NA
CASSDLRGGETQYF
TGTGCCAGCAGTGATCTTCGGGGAGGAGAGACCCAGTACTTC
>TRBJ2-1|15|NA|TRBV9|once
CASSVDMGRYNEQFF
TGTGCCAGCAGCGTAGACATGGGGAGGTACAATGAGCAGTTCTTC
>TRBJ2-3|17|TRBD2|TRBV30|NA
CAWSVWRTSGGGGTQYF
TGTGCCTGGAGTGTATGGAGGACTAGCGGCGGTGGGGGCACGCAGTATTTT
>TRBJ2-5|14|NA|TRBV11-2|once
CASSSGGARETQYF
TGTGCCAGCAGCTCCGGAGGGGCCAGAGAGACCCAGTACTTC
>TRBJ2-7|19|TRBD2|TRBV4-3|NA
CASSAGRGGLAAASYEQYF
TGCGCCAGCAGCGCGGGACGGGGGGGACTAGCGGCTGCTTCCTACGAGCAGTACTTC
>TRBJ1-6|16|NA|TRBV28|NA
CASSPLLAKYNSPLHF
TGTGCCAGCAGTCCCCTCTTAGCCAAGTATAATTCACCCCTCCACTTT
>TRBJ2-1|13|NA|TRBV2|NA
CASRPPSYNEQFF
TGTGCCAGCAGGCCACCTAGCTACAATGAGCAGTTCTTC
>TRBJ1-2|14|TRBD1|TRBV5-4|NA
CASSGQGLKDGYTF
TGTGCCAGCAGCGGACAGGGGCTCAAGGATGGCTACACCTTC
>TRBJ2-1|13|NA|TRBV7-2|NA
CASSLARDSKQFF
TGTGCCAGCAGCTTAGCCCGGGACTCGAAGCAGTTCTTC
>TRBJ2-7|14|TRBD2|TRBV24-1|once
CATTRGREPYEQYF
TGTGCCACCACCCGGGGGAGGGAACCCTACGAGCAGTACTTC
>TRBJ2-3|15|TRBD1|TRBV9|NA
CASSARDRTTDTQYF
TGTGCCAGCAGCGCGAGGGACAGAACCACAGATACGCAGTATTTT
>TRBJ1-1|13|TRBD1|TRBV6-5|NA
CASSYRGNTEAFF
TGTGCCAGCAGCTACAGGGGAAACACTGAAGCTTTCTTT
>TRBJ2-3|12|NA|TRBV12-3/TRBV12-4|once
CASSQLADTQYF
TGTGCCAGCAGCCAACTAGCAGATACGCAGTATTTT
>TRBJ1-2|16|TRBD1|TRBV6-5|NA
CASSSFTDRDRSGYTF
TGTGCCAGCAGTTCTTTTACCGACAGGGATCGGAGCGGCTACACCTTC
>TRBJ2-1|17|TRBD2|TRBV11-2|NA
CASSGGGLARSYNEQFF
TGTGCCAGCAGCGGGGGGGGACTAGCGAGGTCCTACAATGAGCAGTTCTTC
>TRBJ1-2|16|TRBD1|TRBV6-6|NA
CASSLSPGQGDSGYTF
TGTGCCAGCAGCCTTAGTCCGGGACAGGGGGACTCTGGCTACACCTTC
>TRBJ1-2|13|TRBD1|TRBV5-6|NA
CASSAQGLGGYTF
TGTGCCAGCAGCGCACAGGGGTTGGGTGGCTACACCTTC
>TRBJ2-1|16|TRBD2|TRBV3-1/TRBV3-2|NA
CASSQGALAGGNEQFF
TGTGCCAGCAGCCAAGGAGCGCTAGCGGGGGGCAATGAGCAGTTCTTC
>TRBJ1-5|13|TRBD1|TRBV19|NA
CASSMDRGQPQHF
TGTGCCAGTAGTATGGACAGGGGGCAGCCCCAGCATTTT
>TRBJ2-7|13|NA|TRBV6-5|NA
CASSYSTRGKQYF
TGTGCCAGCAGTTACTCTACCCGGGGTAAGCAGTACTTC
>TRBJ1-1|13|NA|TRBV25-1|NA
CASRDRVNTEAFF
TGTGCCAGCAGGGACAGAGTGAACACTGAAGCTTTCTTT
>TRBJ2-5|14|NA|TRBV27|NA
CASSLSRGGETQYF
TGTGCCAGCAGTTTATCGAGAGGAGGGGAGACCCAGTACTTC
>TRBJ1-2|14|NA|TRBV4-2|NA
CASSQDSGSYGYTF
TGTGCCAGCAGCCAAGATAGTGGGAGCTATGGCTACACCTTC
>TRBJ2-1|15|TRBD2|TRBV18|NA
CASSNYLTSGNEQFF
TGTGCCAGCTCAAACTACTTGACTAGCGGCAATGAGCAGTTCTTC
>TRBJ1-5|14|NA|TRBV5-3|NA
CARSPRSSNQPQHF
TGTGCCAGAAGCCCGAGAAGTAGCAATCAGCCCCAGCATTTT
>TRBJ2-3|18|TRBD2|TRBV19|NA
CASSIGGVGGSGTDTQYF
TGTGCCAGTAGTATAGGGGGAGTGGGCGGGAGCGGCACAGATACGCAGTATTTT
>TRBJ1-5|16|TRBD1|TRBV27|NA
CASSLFAGTGNQPQHF
TGTGCCAGCAGTTTATTTGCCGGGACAGGGAATCAGCCCCAGCATTTT
>TRBJ2-7|14|TRBD1|TRBV5-8|NA
CASSLVGQGDEQYF
TGTGCCAGCAGCTTGGTTGGACAGGGAGACGAGCAGTACTTC
>TRBJ2-7|14|NA|TRBV25-1|NA
CASMREIVPYEQYF
TGTGCCAGTATGAGGGAGATAGTCCCCTACGAGCAGTACTTC
>TRBJ2-1|13|TRBD2|TRBV3-1/TRBV3-2|NA
CAAGGATYNEQFF
TGTGCCGCGGGGGGGGCCACCTACAATGAGCAGTTCTTC
>TRBJ2-2|16|TRBD2|TRBV5-4|NA
CASSAGTSGRAGELFF
TGTGCCAGCAGCGCGGGGACAAGCGGGAGGGCCGGGGAGCTGTTTTTT
>TRBJ2-1|15|TRBD1|TRBV7-2|NA
CASDPGQGFRNEQFF
TGTGCCAGCGACCCGGGACAGGGGTTTAGGAATGAGCAGTTCTTC
>TRBJ1-3|16|NA|TRBV19|NA
CASSSRTATSGNTIYF
TGTGCCAGTAGTTCACGGACAGCCACCTCTGGAAACACCATATATTTT
>TRBJ2-7|15|TRBD2|TRBV6-1|NA
CASSEGLANSYEQYF
TGTGCCAGCAGTGAGGGACTAGCGAACTCCTACGAGCAGTACTTC
>TRBJ2-7|14|TRBD2|TRBV18|NA
CASSPPVTSVEQYF
TGTGCCAGCTCACCCCCCGTGACTAGCGTCGAGCAGTACTTC
>TRBJ1-2|15|TRBD1|TRBV30|NA
CAWSAPGTGGVGYTF
TGTGCCTGGAGTGCCCCAGGGACAGGGGGAGTAGGCTACACCTTC
>TRBJ1-5|15|TRBD1|TRBV6-5|NA
CASKTVRTGNQPQHF
TGTGCCAGTAAGACGGTTCGGACAGGGAATCAGCCCCAGCATTTT
>TRBJ2-2|16|TRBD1|TRBV7-3|NA
CASSLNRGGNTGELFF
TGTGCCAGCAGCTTAAACAGGGGCGGTAACACCGGGGAGCTGTTTTTT